One sample yielded the 16 T cell receptor beta chains listed below, sequenced in a study of control samples from healthy donors and cancer patients. Using immunoSEQ multiplex PCR, the repertoire was profiled, and TCRdb retains in-frame clones only, with some absent. The repertoire has over 120,000 clones, more than 90% of them found once; the top ten carry approximately 3.2%. The sample consisted of blood. The receptors were gathered from a man aged 30 to 39 in good health.

For the CDR3, the DNA is TGTGCCAGCAGTTACTCGTTGGGGGGACCAAGCGATACGCAGTATTTT. Translating it yields CASSYSLGGPSDTQYF. This chain joins TRBV6-2 or TRBV6-3 and TRBJ2-3, with D maybe TRBD2 (6 bases). Trimming cost V 0 bases and J 6 bases, with 16 bases left between them. CDR1 is MNHEY and CDR2 is SVGEGT in the germline V gene. The CDR3 loop spans 16 amino acids.

The V gene is TRBV5-1, the J gene TRBJ2-6; 12 positions agree with TRBD1. There are 17 residues in the CDR3. CDR1 and CDR2 from the germline V gene are SGHRS and YFSETQ. The J segment lost 3 bases and the V segment lost 4 bases, leaving 5 bases of the junction unmatched. CDR3 coding DNA: TGCGCCAGCAGCCTCGGGACAGGGGGCTTTGGGGCCAACGTCCTGACTTTC. This translates into CASSLGTGGFGANVLTF.

The chain uses TRBV7-8 and TRBJ2-1; TRBD1 agrees at 9 bases. V was clipped by 5 bases and J by 5 bases; unmatched bases: 7. The CDR3 spans 15 residues. CDR1 and CDR2 (germline): SGHVS, FQNEAQ. The CDR3: CASSVDRGGHNEQFF. The DNA for the CDR3 is TGTGCCAGCAGCGTCGACAGGGGGGGTCACAATGAGCAGTTCTTC.

The chain is built from TRBV25-1 and TRBJ1-1; D uncertain. The CDR3 extends over 14 amino acids. Trimming took 0 bases from V and 5 from J, leaving 10 bases between them. The germline V gene has CDR1 MGHDK and CDR2 SYGVNS. Here the CDR3 reads CASSEYLGETEAFF. CDR3 coding DNA: TGTGCCAGCAGTGAATATCTTGGGGAGACTGAAGCTTTCTTT.

V and J are TRBV5-5 and TRBJ1-2; no firm D call. Germline values: CDR1 SGHKS, CDR2 YYEKEE (reference sequence). The V gene lost 0 bases and the J gene lost 2 bases, with 8 bases spanning the gap. The CDR3 loop spans 14 amino acids. As DNA, the CDR3 is TGTGCCAGCAGCTTGGAAGGGCAGAACTATGGCTACACCTTC. This gives the protein CASSLEGQNYGYTF.

J is TRBJ1-2 and V is TRBV7-9; 7 bases agree with TRBD1. V lost 1 base, J lost 8 bases, and 10 bases stayed unmatched. CDR3 size: 15 residues. CDR1 is SEHNR and CDR2 is FQNEAQ in the germline V gene (reference sequence). Here the CDR3 reads CASSLVELQGPGYTF. CDR3 nucleotides: TGTGCCAGCAGCTTAGTCGAATTACAGGGGCCCGGCTACACCTTC.

The chain uses TRBV5-6 and TRBJ2-2; the D gene is possibly TRBD1 (5 bases). V gave up 2 bases and J gave up 6 bases, with 8 bases separating them. The germline CDR1 and CDR2 sequences are SGHDT and YYEEEE. The CDR3 is 13 amino acids. As DNA, the CDR3 is TGTGCCAGCAGCTTTCCAGGGTCCGGGGAGCTGTTTTTT. This sequence encodes CASSFPGSGELFF.

The J gene is TRBJ1-5, the V gene TRBV6-6; no definite D call. The V and J ends lost 2 bases and 8 bases respectively, with 10 bases between them. This CDR3 spans 13 amino acids. The germline V gene encodes CDR1 MNHNY and CDR2 SVGAGI (reference sequence). The DNA of the CDR3 is TGTGCCAGCAGTTACGACGGTTCTAAGCCCCAGCATTTT. It yields the protein CASSYDGSKPQHF.

The gene calls are TRBV9 and TRBJ2-7; 7 nucleotides line up with TRBD1. Per germline, CDR1 SGDLS and CDR2 YYNGEE. The V and J ends lost 4 bases and 4 bases, in that order; junction bases with no gene match: 11. The CDR3 has 15 residues. The CDR3 sequence: CASSPQTGPSYEQYF. The DNA for the CDR3 is TGTGCCAGCAGCCCCCAGACAGGGCCTTCATACGAGCAGTACTTC.

The chain uses TRBV9 and TRBJ2-7, with a possible D match to TRBD2 (6 bases). Germline V gene data show CDR1 as SGDLS and CDR2 as YYNGEE. Trimming stripped 2 bases from V and 0 bases from J, with 9 bases between. The CDR3 length is 14 residues. The CDR3 spells CASSVTGVSYEQYF. DNA of the CDR3: TGTGCCAGCAGCGTGACGGGGGTCTCCTACGAGCAGTACTTC.

The V gene is TRBV6-5, the J gene TRBJ1-2, with D unclear. The V gene lost 6 bases and the J gene lost 5 bases, with 16 bases spanning the gap. The CDR3 runs to 14 residues. Germline lookup yields CDR1 MNHEY and CDR2 SVGAGI. CDR3 DNA: TGTGCCAGCAGACTCCAGGACGCCTCGTATGGCTACACCTTC. Translation gives CASRLQDASYGYTF.

This clone was recorded only once. The V and J genes are TRBV30 and TRBJ2-5, with D tentatively TRBD1 (5 bases). The V end was cut by 3 bases, the J end by 2 bases, with 7 bases between. The CDR3 has 12 amino acids. In germline, CDR1 is GTSNPN, CDR2 SVGIG (reference sequence). DNA for the CDR3: TGTGCCTGGAGGACAGAACAAGAGACCCAGTACTTC. As protein: CAWRTEQETQYF. Filled out from reference TRBV30 and TRBJ2-5, the complete variable domain reads SQTIHQWPATLVQPVGSPLSLECTVEGTSNPNLYWYRQAAGRGLQLLFYSVGIGQISSEVPQNLSASRPQDRQFILSSKKLLLSDSGFYLCAWRTEQETQYFGPGTRLLVL.

The J gene is TRBJ1-1, the V gene TRBV4-1; D is ambiguous. Deletions cut 4 bases from V and 9 bases from J, with 15 bases between. This CDR3 spans 13 amino acids. The germline V gene encodes CDR1 MGHRA and CDR2 YSYEKL. CDR3: CASSPQERVQAFF. The CDR3 nucleotides are TGCGCCAGCAGCCCTCAGGAGAGGGTTCAAGCTTTCTTT.

The V and J genes are TRBV6-5 and TRBJ2-7; D gene unclear. Between the trimmed V and J ends, which lost 2 bases and 6 bases, there was a span of 11 bases. The CDR3 spans 13 residues. CDR1 and CDR2 (germline): MNHEY, SVGAGI. The CDR3 spells CASSYHPRTEQYF. In nucleotides, the CDR3 is TGTGCCAGCAGTTACCATCCACGAACCGAGCAGTACTTC.

The rearrangement links TRBV4-2 to TRBJ2-1; 9 bases line up with TRBD2. J gave up 12 bases and V 0 bases, and 3 bases lay outside the gene matches. Germline V gene lookup returns CDR1 LGHNA and CDR2 YNFKEQ. CDR3 size: 13 residues. The CDR3 loop reads CASSQDSSGGQFF. In nucleotides, the CDR3 is TGTGCCAGCAGCCAAGATAGTAGCGGGGGGCAGTTCTTC.

The CDR3 DNA follows: TGCAGTGCTAGTATGGTACAGGGGGATCAGCCCCAGCATTTT. This codes for CSASMVQGDQPQHF. The rearrangement joins TRBV20-1 to TRBJ1-5; 8 nucleotides line up with TRBD1. V trimming: 3 bases; J trimming: 5 bases; junction bases outside the gene matches: 6. CDR1 is DFQATT, CDR2 SNEGSKA, per germline (reference sequence). CDR3 length: 14 amino acids.